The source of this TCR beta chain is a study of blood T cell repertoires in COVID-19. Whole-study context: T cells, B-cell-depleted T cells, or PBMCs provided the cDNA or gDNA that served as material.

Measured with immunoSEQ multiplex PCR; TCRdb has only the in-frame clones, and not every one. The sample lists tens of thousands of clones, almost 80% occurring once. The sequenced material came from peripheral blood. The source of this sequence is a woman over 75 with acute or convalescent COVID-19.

Here the CDR3 reads CASSTRRGELFF. For the CDR3, the DNA is TGTGCCAGCAGCACCCGGAGGGGGGAGCTGTTTTTT. This rearrangement joins TRBV5-8 to TRBJ2-2; TRBD2 is a possible D gene (5 bases). Germline CDR1 SGHTS, CDR2 YDEGEE. The CDR3 length is 12 residues. V was clipped by 4 bases and J by 8 bases, with 9 bases between them. Full variable domain (remainder filled in from reference TRBV5-8 and TRBJ2-2): EAGVTQSPTHLIKTRGQQATLRCSPISGHTSVYWYQQALGLGLQFLLWYDEGEERNRGNFPPRFSGRQFPNYSSELNVNALELEDSALYLCASSTRRGELFFGEGSRLTVL.